The 10 T cell receptor beta chains below all came from one sample that was sequenced in a study of blood T cell repertoires in COVID-19. Data came from immunoSEQ multiplex PCR; TCRdb stores just in-frame clones and leaves some out. The profile covers under 200,000 clones, with 90% appearing a single time and 0.5% to 0.6% taken by the ten largest. Sequenced material: peripheral blood. These receptor sequences come from a man between 45 and 60 years old with acute or convalescent COVID-19.

CDR3 sequence reads: CASQTNYGYTF. DNA of the CDR3: TGTGCCAGCCAAACTAACTATGGCTACACCTTC. J is TRBJ1-2 and V is TRBV28, with no clear D. Per germline, CDR1 MDHEN and CDR2 SYDVKM. V was pared by 8 bases and J by 0 bases, with 4 bases between. The CDR3 is 11 amino acids.

The V and J genes are TRBV2 and TRBJ1-4; D unresolved. The germline V and J ends were trimmed by 4 bases and 6 bases, with 12 bases remaining between them. The germline gives CDR1 SNHLY, CDR2 FYNNEI. The CDR3 sequence is 14 residues long. The CDR3 DNA reads TGTGCCAGCAGTGTCGGGTTGTCGGATGAAAAACTGTTTTTT. This sequence encodes CASSVGLSDEKLFF.

This chain links TRBV11-2 with TRBJ2-1, with D tentatively TRBD2 (6 bases). This CDR3 spans 17 amino acids. Trimming shortened V by 5 bases and J by 0 bases, and 17 bases separated the two germline ends. The germline V gene encodes CDR1 SGHAT and CDR2 FQNNGV. The CDR3 nucleotides are TGTGCCAGCAGCCAAGTGCTAGCGTCTAGCTCCTACAATGAGCAGTTCTTC. Translation: CASSQVLASSSYNEQFF.

The chain combines TRBV18 with TRBJ2-5; tentatively, D is TRBD1 (7 bases). V lost 2 bases and J 1 base, leaving 14 bases between the germline ends. The CDR3 has 16 amino acids. Per the germline V gene, CDR1 is KGHSH and CDR2 is LQKENI. The CDR3 sequence is CASSPAQGGLQETQYF. The DNA for the CDR3 is TGTGCCAGCTCACCAGCCCAGGGGGGCCTCCAAGAGACCCAGTACTTC.

CDR3 sequence (DNA): TGTGCCAGTAGTATAGCGTTCGGCAGGGGGAACACTGAAGCTTTCTTT. Translation: CASSIAFGRGNTEAFF. The chain joins TRBV19 to TRBJ1-1, with TRBD1 as a possible D gene (6 bases). The germline V gene has CDR1 LNHDA and CDR2 SQIVND (reference sequence). CDR3 length: 16 amino acids. V lost 1 base to trimming and J lost 1 base, with 13 bases between them.

The chain links TRBV2 to TRBJ1-5, with 9 bases lining up with TRBD1. There are 15 residues in the CDR3. With V trimmed by 4 bases and J by 0 bases, 1 base remained unmatched. CDR1 is SNHLY and CDR2 is FYNNEI in the germline V gene. Written as DNA, the CDR3 is TGTGCCAGCAGTGTGGACAGGGGTAGCAATCAGCCCCAGCATTTT. Its protein product is CASSVDRGSNQPQHF.

This clone is a singleton in its sample. The chain couples TRBV4-2 to TRBJ1-1; 10 bases map to TRBD1. This CDR3 has 16 residues. V gave up 4 bases and J gave up 0 bases; unmatched junction bases: 5. Germline V CDR1 and CDR2: LGHNA, YNFKEQ. As DNA, the CDR3 is TGTGCCAGCAGCCGAGGACAGGGGGACATGAACACTGAAGCTTTCTTT. It encodes CASSRGQGDMNTEAFF.

The chain couples TRBV3-1 (or the pseudogene TRBV3-2) to TRBJ2-3, with TRBD2 matching over 8 bases. The CDR3 runs to 14 residues. Germline V gene lookup returns CDR1 LGHDT and CDR2 YNNKEL (reference sequence). V was pared by 5 bases and J by 5 bases, with 6 bases of the junction left unmatched. The CDR3 nucleotides read TGTGCCAGCAGCAATAGCGGGGCAGGAGATACGCAGTATTTT. Its translation is CASSNSGAGDTQYF.

The J gene is TRBJ1-3, the V gene TRBV10-3, with D perhaps TRBD1 (6 bases). The V and J ends lost 4 bases and 6 bases respectively, with 16 bases between them. The CDR3 sequence is 15 residues long. Germline CDR1 is ENHRY and CDR2 is SYGVKD. CDR3 DNA sequence: TGTGCCATCAGTGCGCCACAGGGCCGGGAAAACACCATATATTTT. It is translated as CAISAPQGRENTIYF.

V and J are TRBV28 and TRBJ1-1; TRBD1 aligns across 8 bases. This CDR3 is 16 amino acids long. With 2 bases clipped from V and 4 bases from J, the junction kept 9 bases outside the gene matches. Germline V CDR1 and CDR2: MDHEN, SYDVKM. CDR3 sequence (DNA): TGTGCCAGCAGTTTAGGTGGACAGGGAGGGAGCACTGAAGCTTTCTTT. Encoded protein: CASSLGGQGGSTEAFF.